This is a list of T cell receptor beta chains from one sample in a study of CD8 T cells in Susac syndrome. One entry per CDR3 protein results from TCRdb running MiXCR on the immunoSEQ multiplex PCR reads. Among 150,000 to 200,000 distinct CDR3 sequences listed, 90% to 95% were seen once. The sample taken for sequencing was CD4+ T cells from PBMCs. Receptor source: a human donor with Susac syndrome. The CDR3 runs from the conserved cysteine through the conserved F or W. A D gene is named only where the DNA matches it firmly. The size entry is marked missing in some rows and otherwise reads once, few, many or a size class.

>TRBJ1-4|TRBV6-6|16|NA|NA
TGTGCCAGCAGTGACCCGTTTAGGGACGGGTATGAAAAACTGTTTTTT
CASSDPFRDGYEKLFF
>TRBJ2-7|TRBV19|15|NA|TRBD1
TGTGCCAGTAGTATCGCGGGACAGGGGGCTCACGAGCAGTACTTC
CASSIAGQGAHEQYF
>TRBJ2-2|TRBV19|14|NA|NA
TGTGCCAGTAGTATCCGGCAGAACACCGGGGAGCTGTTTTTT
CASSIRQNTGELFF
>TRBJ1-2|TRBV6-5|13|NA|NA
TGTGCCAGCAGCCCCACAGCTTCCTATGGCTACACCTTC
CASSPTASYGYTF
>TRBJ1-1|TRBV12-3/TRBV12-4|14|NA|NA
TGTGCCAGCAGTCGTGGGGCAAGTGGAACTGAAGCTTTCTTT
CASSRGASGTEAFF
>TRBJ1-6|TRBV20-1|14|NA|TRBD1
TGCAGTGCTAGTCCGGACAGGGGGAATTCACCCCTCCACTTT
CSASPDRGNSPLHF
>TRBJ1-6|TRBV11-2|14|NA|NA
TGTGCCAGCAGCCCGGGACACGCACTTTCACCCCTCCACTTT
CASSPGHALSPLHF
>TRBJ2-3|TRBV20-1|12|NA|TRBD1
TGCAGTGCTCCGCCGACAGGGGGCACGCAGTATTTT
CSAPPTGGTQYF
>TRBJ2-1|TRBV14|14|NA|TRBD2
TGTGCCAGCAGCCAAGAGACTAGCGGGAGGAAGCAGTTCTTC
CASSQETSGRKQFF
>TRBJ1-3|TRBV15|17|NA|NA
TGTGCCACCAGCAGAGTACGACATACTATCTCTGGAAACACCATATATTTT
CATSRVRHTISGNTIYF
>TRBJ2-3|TRBV12-3/TRBV12-4|15|once|TRBD2
TGTGCCAGCAGTGCCGGGACTAGCGAAACAGATACGCAGTATTTT
CASSAGTSETDTQYF
>TRBJ1-6|TRBV21-1|14|NA|NA
TGTGCCAGCAGCAAAGCCGACAGGGCTTCACCCCTCCACTTT
CASSKADRASPLHF
>TRBJ1-1|TRBV5-1|14|NA|NA
TGCGCCAGCAGCTTGTTTGAGGGGTCCGCTGAAGCTTTCTTT
CASSLFEGSAEAFF
>TRBJ2-3|TRBV27|13|NA|NA
TGTGCCAGCAGTCCTCGGGCCCCAGATACGCAGTATTTT
CASSPRAPDTQYF
>TRBJ2-1|TRBV7-3|14|once|TRBD2
TGTGCCAGCAGCTTAAACCCGGGAGGGGGTGAGCAGTTCTTC
CASSLNPGGGEQFF
>TRBJ2-2|TRBV7-2|17|NA|NA
TGTGCCAGCAGCTTAGCTTCATGGGCTGTGGTGGCCGGGGAGCTGTTTTTT
CASSLASWAVVAGELFF
>TRBJ2-7|TRBV24-1|16|NA|NA
TGTGCCACCAGTGATTCAACAGGGAAAGGTTCCTACGAGCAGTACTTC
CATSDSTGKGSYEQYF
>TRBJ2-1|TRBV11-2|16|NA|NA
TGTGCCAGCATTAAAGAACCTACCGTGGGCTACAATGAGCAGTTCTTC
CASIKEPTVGYNEQFF
>TRBJ2-7|TRBV6-1|19|NA|TRBD2
TGTGCCAGCAGATCCCTTAGCGGGGGCTATCGATCTAGCTCCTACGAGCAGTACTTC
CASRSLSGGYRSSSYEQYF
>TRBJ2-7|TRBV19|14|NA|TRBD2
TGTGCCAGTAGCATACTAGCGGGAGCGCACGAGCAGTACTTC
CASSILAGAHEQYF
>TRBJ2-5|TRBV5-4|12|few|NA
TGTGCCAGCAGCTTGTACCAAGAGACCCAGTACTTC
CASSLYQETQYF
>TRBJ1-1|TRBV19|13|few|NA
TGTGCCAGCAGCTCCACGGTGAACACTGAAGCTTTCTTT
CASSSTVNTEAFF
>TRBJ2-7|TRBV28|12|NA|NA
TGTGCCAGCAGGGGGCAGGGGGGCGAGCAGTACTTC
CASRGQGGEQYF
>TRBJ2-5|TRBV19|14|NA|TRBD1
TGTGCCAGTAGTGGAGGACAGGGGTCGAAGACCCAGTACTTC
CASSGGQGSKTQYF
>TRBJ2-7|TRBV29-1|13|NA|TRBD2
TGCAGCGTTCGGGACTATCTATCTTACGAGCAGTACTTC
CSVRDYLSYEQYF
>TRBJ2-6|TRBV10-3|15|NA|NA
TGTGCCATCAGTGGTGTTGGAAGCGGGGCCAACGTCCTGACTTTC
CAISGVGSGANVLTF
>TRBJ1-2|TRBV4-1|15|NA|NA
TGCGCCAGCAGCCAAGTCCCGGGGGGAAACTATGGCTACACCTTC
CASSQVPGGNYGYTF